Sequencing of this T cell receptor (beta chain) was carried out in a study of blood T cell repertoires in COVID-19. Study-wide context: The United States, Italy and Spain supplied acute and convalescent COVID-19 samples. The cDNA or gDNA used as material had been derived from T cells, B-cell-depleted T cells, or PBMCs.

This clone was found once. Seattle enrolled patients during active infection and tracked them longitudinally. J gave up 6 bases and V 5 bases, and 8 bases lay outside the gene matches. CDR3 length: 15 residues. Germline CDR1 is SGHNT and CDR2 is YENEEA. Original handling: For nucleated cells, counts were estimated from reference gene primer amplification. Repertoires were generated with immunoSEQ multiplex PCR, while TCRdb's copy carries only in-frame clones and drops some. V and J calls and clone size follow that table, whereas D and trimming were derived from the DNA. In the table there are approximately 150,000 clones, about four fifths of which are singletons.

The rearrangement uses TRBV11-3 and TRBJ2-2; TRBD1 matches 8 bases. Sample: peripheral blood. This receptor was identified in a woman of 80 years or more with COVID-19, enrolled during active disease. In DNA form, the CDR3 reads TGTGCCAGCAGCGCCGACAGGGGTCGCCCCGGGGAGCTGTTTTTT. Its protein is CASSADRGRPGELFF. The variable domain in full, completed from reference TRBV11-3 and TRBJ2-2, reads EAGVVQSPRYKIIEKKQPVAFWCNPISGHNTLYWYLQNLGQGPELLIRYENEEAVDDSQLPKDRFSAERLKGVDSTLKIQPAELGDSAVYLCASSADRGRPGELFFGEGSRLTVL.